This TCR beta chain was profiled in a study of shared clonotypes between healthy human individuals (dated by TCRdb to 2019 to 2021). For the study in its entirety: Three men and a couple of women, aged 18 to 49 years, made up the cohort. For each donor, CD4 naive and CD4 memory were each given three plates, CD8 naive was given two plates, and CD8 memory was given one plate. To estimate repertoire size and how much clonotype sharing occurs between individuals, the study deeply sequenced the blood TCR repertoires of 4 to 6 healthy adults. To increase sequencing depth and limit assay-specific biases, different laboratories used diverse techniques to prepare libraries and sequence TCR repertoires. Leukapheresis yielded between about 0.94 and 10 billion PBMCs per donor. General study outcomes and caveats: The small number of donors limited the genetic and exposure-history diversity represented. Higher generation probabilities were observed for clonotypes shared by all four sorted-subset donors than for non-shared clonotypes. Sampling was restricted to blood, and TCR repertoires in tissue are likely to differ from TCR repertoires in blood. Estimated clonotype richness was generally larger for naive than for memory subsets. Pairwise subsampling led to the expectation that sequencing depth would affect the degree of clonotype sharing among donors. Incomplete sequencing was indicated by rarefaction of sorted-subset datasets, despite the large sequencing depth. Sharing across a handful of donors was observed for around 5% of naive CD4, 3% to 3.5% of naive CD8, about 2.3% of memory CD4, and around 0.44% of memory CD8 clonotypes.

The donors were healthy, HIV-negative adults who had no recently reported acute infections or vaccinations. Every donor was a Caucasian adult living in Nashville, Tennessee, USA. CD4+ T cells were enriched through magnetic negative selection, after which naive cells were positively selected on CD45RA and the remaining negative fraction served as the memory subset. After blood collection by leukapheresis, PBMCs were isolated using Ficoll-Histopaque density gradient centrifugation and then cryopreserved in the vapor phase of liquid nitrogen. Purity and quantity of every magnetically sorted T cell population were checked by analytical flow cytometry. Genomic DNA was isolated from each sorted fraction and quantified by UV absorbance on a Nanodrop 2000c. Using the deep immunoSEQ assay, TCR CDR3 regions were amplified from genomic DNA by multiplex PCR. For each cell subset, the extracted genomic DNA was distributed evenly across all wells of several immunoSEQ 96-well plates, and each plate served as one replicate. For sorted subsets, approximately 210 ng genomic DNA, equal to tens of thousands of T cell genomes, was loaded into each replicate PCR. The purified libraries were quantified using a Qubit 3.0 fluorometer, sized with a Bioanalyzer 2100, and then quantified again using the KAPA Library Quantification kit. Every immunoSEQ 96-well plate was sequenced on a dedicated single-read 150-cycle Illumina NextSeq 550 flow cell. From the authors' description of their analysis: The immunoSEQ output contained only junctional sequences without quality scores, so filtering could not match that applied to full-length reads. To assign V/J genes and CDR3, sequences were annotated using PyIR, a Python wrapper for IgBLAST v1.9, with IMGT germline references. Reads were filtered out if the reads had weak V/J assignments (E-value above 1e-6), no CDR3, stop codons, out-of-frame junctions, or ambiguous translated residues. V3J clonotypes were defined as sequences sharing the same inferred V gene, J gene, and CDR3 amino acid sequence. The percentage overlap between two repertoires was calculated by dividing the number of shared unique clonotypes by the size of the smaller repertoire. Three approaches were used to assess repertoire richness: RTK rarefaction, the Chao1 estimator, and Recon v2.1 estimates of unobserved clonotypes. For all TCRbeta clonotypes obtained by the gDNA method from several donors, generation probabilities were computed with OLGA. Entries here come from immuneACCESS through TCRdb and include only in-frame sequences with V and J called. Some clones fail to appear in such tables; in the studies checked, an unresolved V gene covers under half of the shortfall, and the cause of the remainder is unknown. V and J calls and clone size are given by that table; D and trimming were obtained from the DNA. The sample records about 2.4 million clones, over 85% of which are singletons. The ten largest make up 0.35% to 0.45% of the sample.

The CDR3 starts with the cysteine, ends with the phenylalanine, and has 15 residues. Of the read, only the CDR3 DNA is kept; its 45 bases are in frame from base 1. V and J are trimmed by 5 bases and 7 bases, and the gene matches miss 5 bases of the junction. The germline V gene sets CDR1 to SGHRS and CDR2 to YFSETQ. Turning to this clone: Its recognized antigen is unknown. No base-level quality is on record; no much larger clone is a single base apart.

The receptor was derived from a man younger than 35 in good health. Some clones in this sample may be carry-over from other donors' samples. Rearrangement joined TRBV5-1 to TRBJ2-2; TRBD2 aligns with 13 central bases. The specimen was naive CD4+ T cells from PBMCs. The label giving this sample's cell subset or site can be read as: CD45RA+ positively selected. At the DNA level, the sequence is TGCGCCAGCAGTCAAGGGACTAGCGGGGTCGGGGAGCTGTTTTTT. Its protein is CASSQGTSGVGELFF.